Listed here are 17 T cell receptor beta chains from one sample, sequenced in a study of chemoradiotherapy in HPV16-positive cancers. Generated by immunoSEQ multiplex PCR, the TCRdb table keeps only in-frame clones and is missing some. The table lists roughly 32,000 clones, 80% to 90% of them singletons, with more than 3% in the top ten. Sequencing was performed on blood, taken from a patient who underwent chemoradiotherapy. Source of these receptors: a human donor with HPV-associated anogenital cancer.

This clone has a handful of counts. The chain is built from TRBV6-4 and TRBJ2-1; the match to TRBD2 covers 9 bases. The V gene's germline CDR1 is MRHNA and CDR2 SNTAGT. CDR3 length: 14 residues. V shed 4 bases and J 10 bases; nucleotides not matched to a gene: 8. This chain's CDR3 is CASSAGTSTGEQFF. The CDR3 DNA follows: TGTGCCAGCAGTGCCGGGACTAGCACTGGCGAGCAGTTCTTC.

The chain joins TRBV2 to TRBJ2-1; 9 bases are a match to TRBD2. The germline V gene encodes CDR1 SNHLY and CDR2 FYNNEI. The CDR3 spans 14 residues. After removal of 4 bases from V and 7 bases from J, the junction contained 5 bases not matched to a gene. CDR3 protein: CASSARTSVNEQFF. In nucleotides, the CDR3 is TGTGCCAGCAGTGCGAGGACTAGCGTGAATGAGCAGTTCTTC.

For the CDR3, the DNA is TGTGCCAGCAGCTTAGGCGGTTCTGGAAACACCATATATTTT. Its translation: CASSLGGSGNTIYF. The V call is TRBV7-3, the J call TRBJ1-3; D unclear. This CDR3 comprises 14 residues. Germline CDR1 and CDR2: SGHTA and FQGTGA. Trimming shortened V by 2 bases and J by 1 base, and 6 bases separated the two germline ends.

The chain couples TRBV7-6 to TRBJ1-6; tentative D call: TRBD1 (5 bases). CDR1 is SGHVS and CDR2 is FNYEAQ in the germline V gene. The CDR3 is 16 residues long. V lost 5 bases to trimming and J lost 9 bases, with 20 bases between them. CDR3 nucleotides: TGTGCCAGCAGCCTGGAAGAGTGGGGCCGAGGTTCACCCCTCCACTTT. Protein: CASSLEEWGRGSPLHF.

The rearrangement links TRBV11-2 to TRBJ2-7; TRBD1 might be the D (6 bases). The CDR3 is 13 residues long. CDR1 is SGHAT, CDR2 FQNNGV, per germline. The V end was cut by 5 bases, the J end by 6 bases, with 14 bases between. The CDR3: CASSPGVVGEQYF. Here the CDR3 DNA reads TGTGCCAGCAGCCCAGGGGTAGTGGGCGAGCAGTACTTC. Full variable domain (remainder filled in from reference TRBV11-2 and TRBJ2-7): EAGVAQSPRYKIIEKRQSVAFWCNPISGHATLYWYQQILGQGPKLLIQFQNNGVVDDSQLPKDRFSAERLKGVDSTLKIQPAKLEDSAVYLCASSPGVVGEQYFGPGTRLTVT.

CDR3 DNA sequence: TGTGCCAGCAGCCTTAGACAGGGGGGGCACTATGGCTACACCTTC. It encodes CASSLRQGGHYGYTF. The chain combines TRBV7-8 with TRBJ1-2, with 9 bases identical to TRBD1. This CDR3 has 15 residues. The V and J ends lost 5 bases and 3 bases, in that order; junction bases with no gene match: 7. CDR1 is SGHVS, CDR2 FQNEAQ, per germline.

This clone was seen once. The CDR3 region is CASSLGQPGTEAFF. CDR3 coding DNA: TGCGCCAGCAGCCTAGGACAGCCGGGCACTGAAGCTTTCTTT. This rearrangement joins TRBV5-1 to TRBJ1-1, with a tentative D call TRBD1 (6 bases). There are 14 residues in the CDR3. The ends were cut back, 4 bases at V and 4 bases at J, with 14 bases in the middle. Germline V gene lookup returns CDR1 SGHRS and CDR2 YFSETQ.

The rearrangement links TRBV13 to TRBJ2-1, with TRBD2 identical over 11 bases. This CDR3 region has 15 residues. V shed 6 bases, J shed 4 bases, and the junction held 5 bases outside the gene matches. Per the germline V gene, CDR1 is PRHDT and CDR2 is FYEKMQ (reference sequence). The CDR3, as DNA: TGTGCCAGCAGTCTTAGCGGGAGGGGTTACAATGAGCAGTTCTTC. Its translation is CASSLSGRGYNEQFF.

Concerning this clone: The junction departs from the called germline gene at one end, perhaps through a read error. The CDR3 region is CASSHSIQETSGNTIYF. The DNA for the CDR3 is TGCGCCAGCAGCCACTCAATACAGGAGACCTCTGGAAACACCATATATTTT. This sequence joins TRBV7-9 and TRBJ1-3; D is perhaps TRBD1 (5 bases). The CDR3 is 17 residues long. Germline V gene sequence: CDR1 SEHNR, CDR2 FQNEAQ (reference sequence).

This clone was seen only once. The chain recombines TRBV5-1 with TRBJ1-1, with 8 bases lining up with TRBD1. The CDR3 is 14 residues long. Trimming removed 1 base from V and 4 bases from J; junction bases left unmatched: 3. CDR1 and CDR2 (germline): SGHRS, YFSETQ. The CDR3 sequence is CASSLQDRVTEAFF. In DNA form, the CDR3 reads TGCGCCAGCAGCTTGCAGGACAGGGTCACTGAAGCTTTCTTT.

In nucleotides, the CDR3 is TGCGCCAGCAGCCGAGCATCTACAGATACGCAGTATTTT. Translating it yields CASSRASTDTQYF. The chain has TRBV4-1 and TRBJ2-3; D is undetermined. V was trimmed by 4 bases and J by 3 bases, leaving 8 bases between them. CDR1 MGHRA and CDR2 YSYEKL come from the germline V gene. The CDR3 contains 13 residues.

V usage is TRBV4-3 and J usage is TRBJ2-3; a possible D gene is TRBD2 (6 bases). Germline lookup yields CDR1 LGHNA and CDR2 YSLEER. There are 17 residues in the CDR3. V shed 0 bases and J shed 1 base, with 14 bases lying between them. The CDR3 protein is CASSQDQASAGTDTQYF. The CDR3 DNA is TGCGCCAGCAGCCAAGATCAGGCTAGCGCGGGCACAGATACGCAGTATTTT.

In its sample, this clone was seen once. The V gene is TRBV4-3, the J gene TRBJ2-5; 7 bases match TRBD2. V lost 0 bases, J lost 3 bases, and 4 bases stayed unmatched. The germline V gene encodes CDR1 LGHNA and CDR2 YSLEER. This CDR3 is 15 amino acids long. The CDR3 loop is CASSQDGTTKETQYF. The CDR3 DNA is TGCGCCAGCAGCCAAGATGGGACTACAAAAGAGACCCAGTACTTC.

J is TRBJ2-7 and V is TRBV11-3, with a weak D call TRBD2 (5 bases). Germline CDR1 and CDR2: SGHNT and YENEEA. The CDR3 has 13 amino acids. Trimming stripped 4 bases from V and 4 bases from J, with 11 bases between. CDR3 residues: CASSYEPGYEQYF. In DNA, the CDR3 is TGTGCCAGCAGCTATGAGCCGGGGTACGAGCAGTACTTC.

The V and J genes are TRBV6-5 and TRBJ1-2, with TRBD1 matching 8 bases. The V segment lost 8 bases and the J segment 7 bases; nucleotides outside the gene matches: 12. The CDR3 is 14 residues long. The germline V gene encodes CDR1 MNHEY and CDR2 SVGAGI. The CDR3 sequence is CASRPPGGVLGYTF. CDR3 sequence (DNA): TGTGCCAGCCGACCTCCAGGGGGCGTACTTGGCTACACCTTC.

The chain employs TRBV5-6 and TRBJ2-4; D possibly corresponds to TRBD2 (6 bases). Germline V gives CDR1 SGHDT, CDR2 YYEEEE. The CDR3 has 13 amino acids. Trimming shortened V by 3 bases and J by 8 bases, and 12 bases separated the two germline ends. The CDR3, as DNA: TGTGCCAGCAGCTCCGCTTGGGGGGACATTCAGTACTTC. Amino acid sequence: CASSSAWGDIQYF.

V gene TRBV6-1 combines with J gene TRBJ1-6; tentative D call: TRBD1 (5 bases). The CDR3 has 13 amino acids. CDR1 and CDR2 from the germline V gene are MNHNS and SASEGT. V shed 7 bases and J shed 7 bases, with 11 bases lying between them. CDR3 coding DNA: TGTGCCAGCAAAGCGACAGCGAATTCACCCCTCCACTTT. This gives the protein CASKATANSPLHF.